This TCR beta chain stems from a study of human T cells and chemical hapten exposure. Findings of the study overall: The formation of large CDR3 similarity clusters by expanded TCRs significantly exceeded that of controls.

Germline CDR1 reads SGHTA; CDR2 reads FQGNSA. The CDR3 is 14 residues long. Trimming took 4 bases from V and 5 from J; bases not matched to a gene: 6. Ten or more counts support this clonotype. The target antigen is unknown. Time point given: pre-sensitization, week 0. Treatment here: therapeutic diphenylcyclopropenone sensitization with weekly scalp DPC. One entry per CDR3 protein, called by TCRdb with MiXCR from the RACE reads. The data hold about 62,000 distinct CDR3 sequences, with 5.5% to 7.5% observed a single time. Sequenced material: whole blood, taken in connection with sensitization to the hapten diphenylcyclopropenone (DPC). The source is a woman in her twenties or thirties with alopecia areata. Some clones in this sample may be carry-over from other donors' samples. The chain uses TRBV7-2 and TRBJ2-7, with 9 bases identical to TRBD1. The CDR3 DNA reads TGTGCCAGCAGCTCCGGGACAGGGATCAACGAGCAGTACTTC. Protein: CASSSGTGINEQYF.